The 29 T cell receptor beta chains below were found in one sample sequenced in a study of CD4 T cells in relation to SARS-CoV-2 and coronaviruses. The unexposed donors gave CD4+ T cells in 2011-2018, prior to COVID-19. The cells were cultured for less than twelve days before CD4+ T cells were isolated. The antigens of these receptors remain unknown. Sequenced by immunoSEQ multiplex PCR; TCRdb stores in-frame clones only, minus some. The data show 31,000 or so clones, roughly 78% seen once. Material for sequencing was CD4+ T cells from PBMCs, cultured in vitro. Receptors originate from a human donor in good health.

This chain links TRBV5-6 with TRBJ1-3; D call uncertain. The CDR3 runs 15 residues. CDR1 is SGHDT, CDR2 YYEEEE, per germline. V lost 4 bases and J lost 0, with 11 bases in between. The DNA for the CDR3 is TGTGCCAGCAGCCCGAGTCCGAACTCTGGAAACACCATATATTTT. Translation gives CASSPSPNSGNTIYF.

The V gene is TRBV11-2, the J gene TRBJ2-3; perhaps TRBD2 as D (5 bases). Germline V gene data show CDR1 as SGHAT and CDR2 as FQNNGV. Trimming pared 5 bases from V and 2 bases from J, leaving 17 bases between. The CDR3 contains 16 residues. The CDR3 protein is CASSRRDTRITDTQYF. The DNA for the CDR3 is TGTGCCAGCAGCCGCCGGGATACCAGAATCACAGATACGCAGTATTTT.

The V gene is TRBV5-1, the J gene TRBJ2-1, with 8 bases aligning to TRBD2. The V gene end was trimmed by 2 bases and the J gene end by 8 bases; junction bases not matched to a gene: 6. Germline loops: CDR1 SGHRS, CDR2 YFSETQ. CDR3 length: 14 residues. In DNA form, the CDR3 reads TGCGCCAGCAGCTTCAAGGGACTAGTCCATGAGCAGTTCTTC. Amino acids: CASSFKGLVHEQFF.

This sequence joins TRBV6-1 and TRBJ1-5, with D unclear. CDR3 length equals 12 residues. Trimming took off 1 base at V and 6 bases at J, with 4 bases between the two ends. Per germline, CDR1 MNHNS and CDR2 SASEGT. CDR3: CASSEGGQPQHF. The CDR3 nucleotides read TGTGCCAGCAGTGAAGGCGGTCAGCCCCAGCATTTT.

The chain is built from TRBV24-1 and TRBJ2-1; 10 bases match TRBD2. The germline V gene encodes CDR1 KGHDR and CDR2 SFDVKD. The V segment lost 5 bases and the J segment 13 bases; nucleotides outside the gene matches: 7. This CDR3 comprises 13 residues. CDR3 nucleotide sequence: TGTGCCACCAGTGCCAGCGGGGGGGCCATTCAGTTCTTC. Its translation: CATSASGGAIQFF.

The V call is TRBV19, the J call TRBJ2-3; D unresolved. V lost 1 base to trimming and J lost 6 bases, with 11 bases between them. The CDR3 spans 14 residues. Germline CDR1 reads LNHDA; CDR2 reads SQIVND (reference sequence). The CDR3 DNA reads as TGTGCCAGTAGTATAGGTTCCGGCCACGATACGCAGTATTTT. As protein: CASSIGSGHDTQYF.

This clone has only one observation. V gene TRBV11-1 combines with J gene TRBJ2-3; D is perhaps TRBD2 (6 bases). Per germline, CDR1 SGHAT and CDR2 FQDESV (reference sequence). Trimming removed 2 bases at V and 4 bases at J, with 10 bases between. There are 14 residues in the CDR3. Here the CDR3 DNA reads TGTGCCAGCAGCTTAATAGCGGAAGCAGATACGCAGTATTTT. It is translated as CASSLIAEADTQYF.

The chain has TRBV5-5 and TRBJ2-2; unclear D gene. The CDR3 is 16 residues long. Per germline, CDR1 SGHKS and CDR2 YYEKEE (reference sequence). The ends were cut back, 2 bases at V and 4 bases at J, with 15 bases in the middle. The CDR3 DNA reads TGTGCCAGCAGCTTAATGGGTGGCGGCCTCACCGGGGAGCTGTTTTTT. This encodes CASSLMGGGLTGELFF.

The sample holds a few counts of this clone. V and J are TRBV9 and TRBJ2-3, with TRBD2 identical over 12 bases. CDR3 length: 23 residues. The germline V gene has CDR1 SGDLS and CDR2 YYNGEE. J gave up 2 bases and V 4 bases, and 26 bases lay outside the gene matches. The DNA for the CDR3 is TGTGCCAGCAGCCCCCGGGGAGGGATGATGACTAGCGGGGGATTTAGACTCACAGATACGCAGTATTTT. Its protein product is CASSPRGGMMTSGGFRLTDTQYF. Full variable domain (outside the CDR3, taken from reference TRBV9 and TRBJ2-3): DSGVTQTPKHLITATGQRVTLRCSPRSGDLSVYWYQQSLDQGLQFLIQYYNGEERAKGNILERFSAQQFPDLHSELNLSSLELGDSALYFCASSPRGGMMTSGGFRLTDTQYFGPGTRLTVL.

The chain couples TRBV7-2 to TRBJ2-7; maybe TRBD1 (6 bases). Trimming removed 5 bases from V and 2 bases from J, with 13 bases in between. This CDR3 spans 14 amino acids. Germline values: CDR1 SGHTA, CDR2 FQGNSA. The CDR3 DNA sequence: TGTGCCAGCAGCCGCTCCGGGACACCCTACGAGCAGTACTTC. It translates to CASSRSGTPYEQYF. Full variable domain (outside the CDR3, taken from reference TRBV7-2 and TRBJ2-7): GAGVSQSPSNKVTEKGKDVELRCDPISGHTALYWYRQSLGQGLEFLIYFQGNSAPDKSGLPSDRFSAERTGGSVSTLTIQRTQQEDSAVYLCASSRSGTPYEQYFGPGTRLTVT.

The chain uses TRBV7-2 and TRBJ2-3; 11 nucleotides match TRBD2. From germline, CDR1 is SGHTA and CDR2 FQGNSA. V was pared by 5 bases and J by 1 base, with 8 bases of the junction left unmatched. The CDR3 sequence is 17 residues long. Here the CDR3 reads CASSITLAGGGTDTQYF. DNA for the CDR3: TGTGCCAGCAGCATCACCCTAGCGGGGGGCGGCACAGATACGCAGTATTTT.

This chain connects TRBV5-1 to TRBJ2-1; TRBD1 agrees at 11 bases. The CDR3 loop spans 15 amino acids. V trimming: 4 bases; J trimming: 2 bases; junction bases outside the gene matches: 2. From germline, CDR1 is SGHRS and CDR2 YFSETQ. As DNA, the CDR3 is TGCGCCAGCAGCCCGGGACAGGGGGCCTACAATGAGCAGTTCTTC. This sequence encodes CASSPGQGAYNEQFF.

This clone was counted only a few times. The chain is built from TRBV7-9 and TRBJ1-2, with TRBD1 matching over 8 bases. The V gene's germline CDR1 is SEHNR and CDR2 FQNEAQ (reference sequence). The CDR3 is 15 amino acids. V shed 4 bases and J 5 bases; nucleotides not matched to a gene: 9. The CDR3 DNA reads as TGTGCCAGCAGCTCGTCCTCAGGGGGCTTATATGGCTACACCTTC. Its protein is CASSSSSGGLYGYTF.

This clone has more than one count but fewer than ten. This rearrangement joins TRBV11-2 to TRBJ2-3; D remains ambiguous. Germline assignment: CDR1 SGHAT and CDR2 FQNNGV. Trimming pared 3 bases from V and 1 base from J, leaving 2 bases between. The CDR3 is 12 amino acids. CDR3 protein: CASSFRTDTQYF. The CDR3 DNA reads as TGTGCCAGCAGCTTCCGCACAGATACGCAGTATTTT.

The gene calls are TRBV7-9 and TRBJ2-2, with unresolved D. Trimming took 5 bases from V and 6 from J, leaving 10 bases between them. Germline lookup yields CDR1 SEHNR and CDR2 FQNEAQ (reference sequence). This CDR3 region has 13 residues. In DNA form, the CDR3 reads TGTGCCAGCAGCCCTGAACAGTCCGGGGAGCTGTTTTTT. This codes for CASSPEQSGELFF.

The chain carries TRBV6-1 and TRBJ1-1; tentatively, D is TRBD1 (5 bases). Germline V CDR1 and CDR2: MNHNS, SASEGT. The CDR3 has 15 amino acids. Deletions cut 3 bases from V and 0 bases from J, with 11 bases between. CDR3 coding DNA: TGTGCCAGCAGTGATTGGGGCGAGATGAACACTGAAGCTTTCTTT. Translating it yields CASSDWGEMNTEAFF.

This clone was seen only once. The chain employs TRBV19 and TRBJ2-2, with 7 bases aligning to TRBD2. This CDR3 region has 15 residues. Germline values: CDR1 LNHDA, CDR2 SQIVND (reference sequence). Unmatched junction bases numbered 9, after V lost 6 bases and J lost 5 bases. CDR3 coding DNA: TGTGCCAGTAGCCCCCGCGGGAGTGTTACCGGGGAGCTGTTTTTT. Translated: CASSPRGSVTGELFF.

This chain connects TRBV11-2 to TRBJ2-5, with D perhaps TRBD1 (6 bases). Germline assignment: CDR1 SGHAT and CDR2 FQNNGV. The V gene lost 5 bases and the J gene lost 2 bases, with 9 bases spanning the gap. CDR3 size: 13 residues. As DNA, the CDR3 is TGTGCCAGCAGCCCAGGACAGCAAGAGACCCAGTACTTC. It yields the protein CASSPGQQETQYF.

The chain carries TRBV11-3 and TRBJ2-3, with 7 bases that match TRBD1. Germline-derived CDR1 and CDR2 are SGHNT and YENEEA. V trimming: 5 bases; J trimming: 4 bases; junction bases outside the gene matches: 9. This CDR3 spans 15 amino acids. This CDR3 is CASSPSGQRSDTQYF. The CDR3 nucleotides are TGTGCCAGCAGCCCGTCGGGACAGAGGTCAGATACGCAGTATTTT. The full variable domain, rest sourced from reference TRBV11-3 and TRBJ2-3, is EAGVVQSPRYKIIEKKQPVAFWCNPISGHNTLYWYLQNLGQGPELLIRYENEEAVDDSQLPKDRFSAERLKGVDSTLKIQPAELGDSAVYLCASSPSGQRSDTQYFGPGTRLTVL.

This chain uses TRBV5-8 with TRBJ1-2; D is possibly TRBD1 (5 bases). Germline CDR1 and CDR2: SGHTS and YDEGEE. The CDR3 loop spans 16 amino acids. Trimming pared 1 base from V and 3 bases from J, leaving 16 bases between. CDR3 sequence: CASSLYQTASYYGYTF. The CDR3 bases are TGTGCCAGCAGCTTGTACCAGACAGCCTCCTACTATGGCTACACCTTC.

The chain links TRBV5-1 to TRBJ2-1, with 10 bases lining up with TRBD2. With V trimmed by 1 base and J by 9 bases, 4 bases remained unmatched. The V gene's germline CDR1 is SGHRS and CDR2 YFSETQ. This CDR3 has 14 residues. The CDR3 loop is CASSLTSGVSEQFF. The CDR3 nucleotides read TGCGCCAGCAGCTTGACTAGCGGGGTCTCTGAGCAGTTCTTC.

This clone was observed a single time. This chain joins TRBV7-2 and TRBJ2-7; possibly TRBD1 for D (8 bases). Trimming cost V 3 bases and J 1 base, with 13 bases left between them. CDR1 and CDR2 (germline): SGHTA, FQGNSA. The CDR3 contains 15 residues. The CDR3 nucleotides read TGTGCCAGCAGCTTGCAACAGGGGGGGTCCTACGAGCAGTACTTC. Residues: CASSLQQGGSYEQYF.

This chain joins TRBV5-4 and TRBJ2-7, with 7 bases fitting TRBD1. This CDR3 comprises 15 residues. Germline V gives CDR1 SGHNT, CDR2 YYREEE (reference sequence). V lost 0 bases and J lost 0; bases outside the gene matches: 3. CDR3 sequence reads: CASSLGTGSSYEQYF. CDR3 DNA sequence: TGTGCCAGCAGCTTGGGGACAGGAAGCTCCTACGAGCAGTACTTC.

The J gene is TRBJ1-4, the V gene TRBV18; 7 bases fit TRBD1. CDR3 length: 12 amino acids. V was pared by 6 bases and J by 10 bases, with 5 bases of the junction left unmatched. Germline assignment: CDR1 KGHSH and CDR2 LQKENI. This chain's CDR3 is CASSDGTVKLFF. The CDR3 coding sequence is TGTGCCAGCTCGGACGGGACAGTAAAACTGTTTTTT.

The chain employs TRBV30 and TRBJ2-3; D ambiguous. Germline CDR1 GTSNPN, CDR2 SVGIG (reference sequence). Trimming removed 3 bases at V and 6 bases at J, with 7 bases between. This CDR3 has 11 residues. Here the CDR3 DNA reads TGTGCCTGGAGGCTTGAGGATACGCAGTATTTT. Protein: CAWRLEDTQYF. Full variable domain (rest looked up from reference TRBV30 and TRBJ2-3): SQTIHQWPATLVQPVGSPLSLECTVEGTSNPNLYWYRQAAGRGLQLLFYSVGIGQISSEVPQNLSASRPQDRQFILSSKKLLLSDSGFYLCAWRLEDTQYFGPGTRLTVL.

The chain uses TRBV3-1 (or the pseudogene TRBV3-2) and TRBJ2-7; 7 bases fit TRBD2. V gave up 1 base and J gave up 3 bases; unmatched junction bases: 6. The germline gives CDR1 LGHDT, CDR2 YNNKEL (reference sequence). The CDR3 consists of 15 residues. The CDR3 DNA sequence: TGTGCCAGCAGCCAAGGACCGGGGGGTGGCTACGAGCAGTACTTC. It translates to CASSQGPGGGYEQYF.

The genes are TRBV7-9 and TRBJ1-6, with 8 bases that match TRBD1. The CDR3 runs to 15 residues. The V gene's germline CDR1 is SEHNR and CDR2 FQNEAQ (reference sequence). Losses at the gene ends were 5 bases for V and 6 bases for J; bases not matched to a gene: 6. The CDR3 is CASSTTGQANSPLHF. CDR3 bases: TGTGCCAGCAGCACCACGGGACAGGCTAATTCACCCCTCCACTTT.

This chain links TRBV7-2 with TRBJ2-4; 7 positions agree with TRBD2. CDR3 length equals 13 residues. V shed 1 base and J 15 bases; nucleotides not matched to a gene: 9. The germline CDR1 and CDR2 sequences are SGHTA and FQGNSA. The CDR3 nucleotides read TGTGCCAGCAGCTTAGAGGCGGCGGGGGATGGGTACTTC. Its translation: CASSLEAAGDGYF.

This rearrangement joins TRBV10-2 to TRBJ2-7; D remains ambiguous. The V gene's germline CDR1 is WSHSY and CDR2 SAAADI. V was pared by 0 bases and J by 3 bases, with 6 bases between. The CDR3 spans 13 residues. The CDR3 DNA sequence: TGCGCCAGCAGTGAGTCTACGATCTACGAGCAGTACTTC. Its protein product is CASSESTIYEQYF.